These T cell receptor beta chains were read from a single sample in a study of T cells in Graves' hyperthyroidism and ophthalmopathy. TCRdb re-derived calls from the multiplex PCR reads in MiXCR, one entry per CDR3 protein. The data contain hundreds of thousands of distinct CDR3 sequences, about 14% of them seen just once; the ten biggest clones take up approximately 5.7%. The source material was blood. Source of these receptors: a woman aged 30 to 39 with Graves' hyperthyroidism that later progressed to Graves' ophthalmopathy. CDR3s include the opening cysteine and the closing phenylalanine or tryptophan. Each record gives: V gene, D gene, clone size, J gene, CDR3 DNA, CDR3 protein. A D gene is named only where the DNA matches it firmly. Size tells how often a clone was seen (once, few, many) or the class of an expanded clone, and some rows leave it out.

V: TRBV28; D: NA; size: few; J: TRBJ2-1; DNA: TGTGCCAGCAGTTTTCGGGGACAGCAGTTCTTC; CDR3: CASSFRGQQFF
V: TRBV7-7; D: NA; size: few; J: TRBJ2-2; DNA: TGTGCTAGCAGCCAAGGTCACACCGGGGAGCTGTTTTTT; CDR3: CASSQGHTGELFF
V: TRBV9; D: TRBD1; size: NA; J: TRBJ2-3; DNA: TGTGCCAGCAGCATCCGGGACAGGGGGCTGGGGGATACGCAGTATTTT; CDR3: CASSIRDRGLGDTQYF
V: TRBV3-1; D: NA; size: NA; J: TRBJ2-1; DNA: TGTGCCAGCAGCCCGACAACCACCAATGAGCAGTTCTTC; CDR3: CASSPTTTNEQFF
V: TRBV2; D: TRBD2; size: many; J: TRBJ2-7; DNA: TGTGCCAGCAGTGAGGAGAATAGCGGGTACGAGCAGTACTTC; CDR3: CASSEENSGYEQYF
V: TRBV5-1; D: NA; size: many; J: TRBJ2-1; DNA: TGCGCCAGCAGCTTGGAACAGTCTAGCATCTACAATGAGCAGTTCTTC; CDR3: CASSLEQSSIYNEQFF
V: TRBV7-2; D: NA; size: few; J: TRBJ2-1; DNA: TGTGCCAGCAGCTTGTTTTTGGGGGATGAGCAGTTCTTC; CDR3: CASSLFLGDEQFF
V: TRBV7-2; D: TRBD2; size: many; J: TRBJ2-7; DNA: TGTGCCAGTGCGAGCGGGAGGGCCTACGAGCAGTACTTC; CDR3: CASASGRAYEQYF
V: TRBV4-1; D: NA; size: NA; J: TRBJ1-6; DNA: TGCGCCAGCAGCCAAGATATAGCCGGACCACCTAATTCACCCCTCCACTTT; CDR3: CASSQDIAGPPNSPLHF
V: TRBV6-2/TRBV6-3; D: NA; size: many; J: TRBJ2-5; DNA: TGTGCCAGCAGCCCTACATGGGCGGAAGAGACCCAGTACTTC; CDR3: CASSPTWAEETQYF
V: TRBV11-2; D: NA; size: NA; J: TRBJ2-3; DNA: TGTGCCAGCAGCCGGGGAGTAGGGGACCCCCCAGATACGCAGTATTTT; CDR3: CASSRGVGDPPDTQYF
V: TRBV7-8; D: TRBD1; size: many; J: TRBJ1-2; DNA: TGTGCCAGCAGCTCAAGGACAGGGGCCAACTATGGCTACACCTTC; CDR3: CASSSRTGANYGYTF
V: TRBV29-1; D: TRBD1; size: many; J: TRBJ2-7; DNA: TGCAGCGTTGTCTCTCGAGAAACAGGGGGCGCGTGGGGGGAGCAGTACTTC; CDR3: CSVVSRETGGAWGEQYF
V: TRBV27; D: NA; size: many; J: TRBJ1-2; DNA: TGTGCCAGCAGTTTAGGGGGGAACCTTAACTATGGCTACACCTTC; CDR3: CASSLGGNLNYGYTF
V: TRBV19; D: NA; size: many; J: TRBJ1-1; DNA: TGTGCCAGTAGTCGGGACCTAGGAAGCATGAACACTGAAGCTTTCTTT; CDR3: CASSRDLGSMNTEAFF
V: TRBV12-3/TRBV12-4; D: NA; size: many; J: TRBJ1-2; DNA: TGTGCCAGCAGTTTGGGACATTCTAACTATGGCTACACCTTC; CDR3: CASSLGHSNYGYTF
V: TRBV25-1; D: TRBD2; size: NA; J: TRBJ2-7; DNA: TGTGCCAGCAGGACTAGCGGGAGTCACGAGCAGTACTTC; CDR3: CASRTSGSHEQYF
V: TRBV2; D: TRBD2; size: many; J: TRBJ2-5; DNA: TGTGCCAGCACCAACCCCAGGCTAGCGGGTGAAGAGACCCAGTACTTC; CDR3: CASTNPRLAGEETQYF
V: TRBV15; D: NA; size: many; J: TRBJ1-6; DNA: TGTGCCACCAGCAGAGATCGAGGGTCACCCCTCCACTTT; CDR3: CATSRDRGSPLHF
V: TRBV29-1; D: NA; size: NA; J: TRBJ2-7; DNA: TGCAGCGTTCTCTCACACTTAAACTACGAGCAGTACTTC; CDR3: CSVLSHLNYEQYF
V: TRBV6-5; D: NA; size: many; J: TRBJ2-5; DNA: TGTGCCAGCAGTTACTCGGGACTAGAGACCCAGTACTTC; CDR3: CASSYSGLETQYF
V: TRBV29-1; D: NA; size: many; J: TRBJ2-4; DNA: TGCAGCGTTGAAGTTGCTCGGGGGTGGACCAAAAACATTCAGTACTTC; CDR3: CSVEVARGWTKNIQYF
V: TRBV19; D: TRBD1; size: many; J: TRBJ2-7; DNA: TGTGCCAGTAGTAGATGGACAGGGGACCACGAGCAGTACTTC; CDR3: CASSRWTGDHEQYF
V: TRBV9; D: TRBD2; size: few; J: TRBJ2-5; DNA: TGTGCCAGCACCCCTACTAGCGGGAACCAAGAGACCCAGTACTTC; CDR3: CASTPTSGNQETQYF
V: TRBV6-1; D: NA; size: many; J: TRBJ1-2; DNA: TGTGCCAGCAGGGAAAACAGAAACACAAACTATGGCTACACCTTC; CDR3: CASRENRNTNYGYTF
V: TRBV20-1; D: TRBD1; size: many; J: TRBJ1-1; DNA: TGCAGTGCTCCCACCCGGACAGGGTTTCGTCCTGAAGCTTTCTTT; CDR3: CSAPTRTGFRPEAFF
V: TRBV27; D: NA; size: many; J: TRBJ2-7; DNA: TGTGCCAGCAGCTGGGAGAGCTCCTACGAGCAGTACTTC; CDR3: CASSWESSYEQYF
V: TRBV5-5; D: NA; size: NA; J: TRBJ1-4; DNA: TGTGCCAGCAGCTTGGACGGATTGACTAATGAAAAACTGTTTTTT; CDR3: CASSLDGLTNEKLFF
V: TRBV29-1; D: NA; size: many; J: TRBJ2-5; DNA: TGCAGCGTGGGTTTTCCCGGGAGTCAAGAGACCCAGTACTTC; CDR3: CSVGFPGSQETQYF
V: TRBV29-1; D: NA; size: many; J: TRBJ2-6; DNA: TGCAGCGTTGAAGAGAACAGGGGAGGCGCCAACGTCCTGACTTTC; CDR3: CSVEENRGGANVLTF
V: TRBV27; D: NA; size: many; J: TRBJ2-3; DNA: TGTGCCAGCAGCACCCCTAGCACAGATACGCAGTATTTT; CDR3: CASSTPSTDTQYF
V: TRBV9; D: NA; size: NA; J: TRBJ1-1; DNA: TGTGCCAGCAGCGTACTTACAGGGAGCACTGAAGCTTTCTTT; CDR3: CASSVLTGSTEAFF
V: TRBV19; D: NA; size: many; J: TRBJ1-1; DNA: TGTGCCAGTACCGCGGAACCCAGGGGTGGGTACACTGAAGCTTTCTTT; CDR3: CASTAEPRGGYTEAFF
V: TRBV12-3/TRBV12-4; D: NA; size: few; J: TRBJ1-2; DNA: TGTGCCAGCAGTCCCTACCCCAGGGTGGGAGGCTACACCTTC; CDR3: CASSPYPRVGGYTF
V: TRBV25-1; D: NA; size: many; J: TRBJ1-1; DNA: TGTGCCAGCAGTGAAGTGACTGAAGCTTTCTTT; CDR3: CASSEVTEAFF
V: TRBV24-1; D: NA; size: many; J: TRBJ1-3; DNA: TGTGCCACCAGTGACCCGACAGATGGAAACACCATATATTTT; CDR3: CATSDPTDGNTIYF
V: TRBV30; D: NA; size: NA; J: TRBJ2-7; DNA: TGTGCCTGGAGTGTACGAGCGGCCCTAGCCTACGAGCAGTACTTC; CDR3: CAWSVRAALAYEQYF
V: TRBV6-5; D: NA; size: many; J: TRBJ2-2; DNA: TGTGCCAGCAGTTACTCGCGGGGTTCGGACACCGGGGAGCTGTTTTTT; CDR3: CASSYSRGSDTGELFF
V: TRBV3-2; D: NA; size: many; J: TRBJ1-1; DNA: TGTGCAGAACGGCGGGACCGGGCCGTGAACACTGAAGCTTTCTTT; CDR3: CAERRDRAVNTEAFF
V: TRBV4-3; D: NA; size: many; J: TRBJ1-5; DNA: TGCGCCAGCGGCGAGCTGGGGAATCAGCCCCAGCATTTT; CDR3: CASGELGNQPQHF
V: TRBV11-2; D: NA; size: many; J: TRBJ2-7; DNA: TGTGCCAGCAGCTTGGGCGACCTTTACGAGCAGTACTTC; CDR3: CASSLGDLYEQYF
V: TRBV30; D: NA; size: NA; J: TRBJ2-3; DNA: TGTGCCTGGGCGAGGGATCCCACAGATACGCAGTATTTT; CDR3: CAWARDPTDTQYF
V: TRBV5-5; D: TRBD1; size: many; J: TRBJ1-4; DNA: TGTGCCAGCAGCTTATCTACAGGGGTAAAACTGTTTTTT; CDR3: CASSLSTGVKLFF
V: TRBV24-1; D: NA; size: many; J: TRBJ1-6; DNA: TGTGCCACCAGTGAGAACACAGGTTCACCCCTCCACTTT; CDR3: CATSENTGSPLHF
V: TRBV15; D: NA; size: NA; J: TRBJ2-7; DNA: TGTGCCACCAGCCCGCGGTCGGCCTTAGCAAATAGAGCGCAGTACTTC; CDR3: CATSPRSALANRAQYF
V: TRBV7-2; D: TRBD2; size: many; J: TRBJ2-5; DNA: TGTGCCAGCAGCTTAGACTTAGCGGGAGGGCCGAGTGTAGAGACCCAGTACTTC; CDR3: CASSLDLAGGPSVETQYF
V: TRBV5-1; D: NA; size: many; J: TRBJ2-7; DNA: TGCGCCAGCAGCAGATCCGAGGACGAGCAGTACTTC; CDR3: CASSRSEDEQYF
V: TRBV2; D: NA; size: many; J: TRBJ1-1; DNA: TGTGCCAGCAGTGAGGGTGGGGGCACTGAAGCTTTCTTT; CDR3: CASSEGGGTEAFF
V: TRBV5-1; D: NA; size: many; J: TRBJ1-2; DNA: TGCGCCAGCAGCTTGGGGGAGAACTATGGCTACACCTTC; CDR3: CASSLGENYGYTF
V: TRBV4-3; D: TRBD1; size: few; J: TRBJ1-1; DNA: TGCGCCAGCAGCCAGAGGGGGCGGGTCACTGAAGCTTTCTTT; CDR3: CASSQRGRVTEAFF
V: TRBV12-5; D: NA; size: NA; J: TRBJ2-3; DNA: TGTGCTAGTGGTTTTAACGTAATCCTAGAATCTAGCACAGATACGCAGTATTTT; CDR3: CASGFNVILESSTDTQYF